One and the same sample provided the 10 T cell receptor beta chains below, sequenced in a study of OX40 agonist ivuxolimab in advanced cancers. Only in-frame clones appear in the TCRdb table, and some are missing; sequencing was by immunoSEQ multiplex PCR. The repertoire includes fewer than 75,000 clones, about 83% of them detected once, and around 0.56% sits in the top ten. Material: CD4+ or CD8+ T cells sorted from blood, obtained in a trial of the OX40 agonist ivuxolimab. All receptors derive from an adult with an advanced solid tumor such as melanoma, head and neck, liver or kidney cancer.

The chain combines TRBV6-1 with TRBJ2-1; D call uncertain. CDR1 is MNHNS and CDR2 is SASEGT in the germline V gene. V shed 10 bases and J shed 8 bases, with 12 bases lying between them. The CDR3 is 11 residues long. The CDR3 loop is CATIRNYEQFF. The CDR3 bases are TGTGCCACAATCAGGAATTATGAGCAGTTCTTC.

The V gene is TRBV6-4, the J gene TRBJ2-4; D is undetermined. Germline CDR1 is MRHNA and CDR2 is SNTAGT. The CDR3 runs to 15 residues. With 6 bases removed from V and 9 bases from J, the gap between germline ends came to 21 bases. The CDR3 spells CASRDVLLKLGIQYF. CDR3 DNA sequence: TGTGCCAGCAGGGATGTACTCCTCAAGTTGGGCATTCAGTACTTC.

The genes are TRBV2 and TRBJ2-1; D is perhaps TRBD1 (6 bases). Germline V gene lookup returns CDR1 SNHLY and CDR2 FYNNEI. V shed 6 bases and J shed 0 bases, with 12 bases lying between them. The CDR3 consists of 15 residues. Written as DNA, the CDR3 is TGTGCCAGCAGATGGGACACAAGCTCCTACAATGAGCAGTTCTTC. This codes for CASRWDTSSYNEQFF.

The chain recombines TRBV9 with TRBJ2-1; D is tentatively TRBD1 or TRBD2 (5 bases each). The V end lost 4 bases, the J end lost 0 bases, and 26 bases lay between the germline ends. This CDR3 comprises 20 residues. CDR1 is SGDLS, CDR2 YYNGEE, per germline. CDR3 loop: CASSRTGTEGLGSSYNEQFF. The CDR3 DNA reads as TGTGCCAGCAGCAGAACCGGGACCGAAGGACTGGGGAGCTCCTACAATGAGCAGTTCTTC.

The chain links TRBV5-8 to TRBJ1-4; tentatively, D is TRBD1 (5 bases). Deletions cut 4 bases from V and 7 bases from J, with 17 bases between. Per the germline V gene, CDR1 is SGHTS and CDR2 is YDEGEE. The CDR3 extends over 15 amino acids. The CDR3 loop reads CASSLGTGRSEKLFF. The CDR3 DNA follows: TGTGCCAGCAGCCTAGGGACCGGGCGAAGTGAAAAACTGTTTTTT.

This chain uses TRBV5-1 with TRBJ1-4; D possibly corresponds to TRBD1 (6 bases). V was shortened by 0 bases and J by 8 bases, with 17 bases between the two germline ends. The CDR3 covers 16 residues. CDR1 is SGHRS, CDR2 YFSETQ, per germline. The CDR3 loop reads CASSLGAWGQGEKLFF. For the CDR3, the DNA is TGCGCCAGCAGCTTGGGTGCATGGGGGCAGGGAGAAAAACTGTTTTTT.

This clone has just a few counts. The chain links TRBV5-1 to TRBJ2-7, with 10 bases that match TRBD1. The CDR3 is 16 amino acids. Germline CDR1 reads SGHRS; CDR2 reads YFSETQ. Germline trimming cut 4 bases from V and 0 bases from J; bases unmatched to any gene: 7. CDR3 protein: CASSPLTGGLSYEQYF. The CDR3, as DNA: TGCGCCAGCAGCCCGCTGACAGGGGGCCTCTCCTACGAGCAGTACTTC.

The chain has TRBV30 and TRBJ1-2, with D unresolved. CDR3 size: 13 residues. Trimming pared 0 bases from V and 8 bases from J, leaving 13 bases between. Germline CDR1 reads GTSNPN; CDR2 reads SVGIG (reference sequence). The CDR3 region is CAWSVISLGGYTF. CDR3 DNA: TGTGCCTGGAGTGTAATCTCCTTAGGAGGCTACACCTTC.

This chain links TRBV18 with TRBJ1-1, with 7 nucleotides matching TRBD1. The V gene's germline CDR1 is KGHSH and CDR2 LQKENI. CDR3 length equals 15 residues. V trimming: 4 bases; J trimming: 4 bases; junction bases outside the gene matches: 9. CDR3 residues: CASSQITGVGTEAFF. Written as DNA, the CDR3 is TGTGCCAGCTCACAGATCACAGGGGTGGGCACTGAAGCTTTCTTT.

This clone was picked up a small number of times. The CDR3 sequence is CASRPVPGQGAVIKGQFF. The CDR3 coding sequence is TGCGCCAGCAGACCCGTCCCGGGACAGGGGGCGGTAATAAAGGGGCAGTTCTTC. V usage is TRBV5-1 and J usage is TRBJ2-1, with 12 positions matching TRBD1. Unmatched junction bases numbered 21, after V lost 5 bases and J lost 12 bases. CDR3 length: 18 amino acids. Germline V CDR1 and CDR2: SGHRS, YFSETQ.